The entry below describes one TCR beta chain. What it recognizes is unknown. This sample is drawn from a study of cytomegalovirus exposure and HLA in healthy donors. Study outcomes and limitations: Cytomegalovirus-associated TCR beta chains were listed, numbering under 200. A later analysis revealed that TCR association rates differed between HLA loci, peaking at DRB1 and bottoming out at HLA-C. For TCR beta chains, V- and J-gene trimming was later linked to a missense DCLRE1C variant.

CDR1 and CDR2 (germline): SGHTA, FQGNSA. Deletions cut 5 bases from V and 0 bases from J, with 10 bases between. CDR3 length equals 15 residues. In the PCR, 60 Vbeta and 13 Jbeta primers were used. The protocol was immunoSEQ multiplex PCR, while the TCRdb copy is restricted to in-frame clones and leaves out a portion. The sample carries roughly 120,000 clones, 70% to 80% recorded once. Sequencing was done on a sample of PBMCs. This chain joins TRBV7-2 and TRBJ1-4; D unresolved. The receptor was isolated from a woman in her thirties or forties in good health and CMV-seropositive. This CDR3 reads CASSIYPATNEKLFF. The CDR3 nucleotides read TGTGCCAGCAGCATCTATCCTGCAACTAATGAAAAACTGTTTTTT.